This TCR beta chain originates from a study of T cell responses to AZD1222 COVID-19 vaccine. About this clone: Its target is not known.

Germline-derived CDR1 and CDR2 are LNHNV and YYDKDF (reference sequence). Unmatched junction bases numbered 8, after V lost 0 bases and J lost 6 bases. The CDR3 has 17 amino acids. Method: immunoSEQ multiplex PCR; TCRdb's copy keeps in-frame clones and lacks some. The sample consists of 100,000 to 150,000 clones, about 86% of them appearing once. Findings and caveats of the study: At baseline, just six or seven AZD1222 recipients tested seropositive. Repertoire collection took place solely once the T cell response had peaked. Donors skewed white British and female; clonal diversity was possibly underestimated.

The source was peripheral blood, collected on day 0 of AZD1222 vaccination. J is TRBJ2-1 and V is TRBV15; the match to TRBD2 covers 10 bases. This TCR was recovered from an adult in good health. CDR3 DNA sequence: TGTGCCACCAGCAGAGAGTTGAGCGGGAGGGCCATCAATGAGCAGTTCTTC. It is translated as CATSRELSGRAINEQFF.